Following are 22 T cell receptor beta chains from one sample sequenced in a study of response to subunit inactivated influenza vaccine. TCRdb used MiXCR to reprocess the RT-PCR reads, holding one entry per CDR3 protein. The data contain around 600,000 distinct CDR3 sequences, approximately 11% of them singletons. This sample also appeared in a second study, on T cells expressing NK-cell markers. That source adds: Scientists made TCR beta cDNA using 5'RACE template switching with UMIs.

This material consisted of PBMCs from blood, taken on the day of vaccination. The receptors stem from a man in his fifties or sixties who received an inactivated influenza vaccine.

A few counts support this clonotype. CDR3 DNA sequence: TGCGCCAGCAGCTCAAGGACTAGCGGGTCCTCTCTGCCCGGCTACGAGCAGTACTTC. This encodes CASSSRTSGSSLPGYEQYF. This chain uses TRBV4-1 with TRBJ2-7, with 11 bases lining up with TRBD2. Germline CDR1 and CDR2: MGHRA and YSYEKL. The CDR3 sequence is 19 residues long. J was trimmed by 3 bases and V by 5 bases; bases with no gene match: 18.

The rearrangement links TRBV6-1 to TRBJ2-3; maybe TRBD2 (6 bases). V lost 5 bases and J 7 bases, leaving 16 bases between the germline ends. The CDR3 sequence is 14 residues long. Germline V gene sequence: CDR1 MNHNS, CDR2 SASEGT. This CDR3 is CASSRTGTSNTQYF. As DNA, the CDR3 is TGTGCCAGCAGTCGTACCGGGACTTCGAATACGCAGTATTTT.

There are a few counts of this clonotype. The chain joins TRBV12-3 or TRBV12-4 to TRBJ2-1, with TRBD2 matching 8 bases. The trim removed 3 bases at V and 9 bases at J, leaving 7 bases unmatched. This CDR3 region has 14 residues. The CDR3 reads CASSFIGTSSEQFF. The CDR3 DNA reads as TGTGCCAGCAGTTTCATTGGGACTAGTTCTGAGCAGTTCTTC.

This chain connects TRBV7-2 to TRBJ2-1; 15 bases are a match to TRBD2. Germline CDR1 reads SGHTA; CDR2 reads FQGNSA. J gave up 9 bases and V 5 bases, and 8 bases lay outside the gene matches. This CDR3 region has 16 residues. The CDR3 loop reads CASSGRTSGRAGEQFF. DNA of the CDR3: TGTGCCAGCAGCGGGCGGACTAGCGGGAGGGCTGGTGAGCAGTTCTTC.

A few counts support this clonotype. The chain joins TRBV11-1 to TRBJ2-7; 12 positions agree with TRBD2. CDR1 SGHAT and CDR2 FQDESV come from the germline V gene (reference sequence). The junction had 22 bases not matched to a gene; V was cut back by 5 bases and J by 5 bases. The CDR3 has 20 residues. As DNA, the CDR3 is TGTGCCAGCAGCCAGTGGGACAGACTAGCGGGAGCCCCGGGAAGCCACGAGCAGTACTTC. This gives the protein CASSQWDRLAGAPGSHEQYF.

This clonotype has just a few counts. The V gene is TRBV12-3 or TRBV12-4, the J gene TRBJ2-4, with 7 positions matching TRBD1. J lost 0 bases, V lost 5 bases, and 4 bases had no gene match. CDR3 length: 15 residues. Written as DNA, the CDR3 is TGTGCCAGCAGTGAACAGGGGTTAGCCAAAAACATTCAGTACTTC. As protein: CASSEQGLAKNIQYF.

The chain has TRBV19 and TRBJ2-7; 9 nucleotides line up with TRBD1. With 5 bases clipped from V and 5 bases from J, the junction kept 7 bases outside the gene matches. Germline CDR1 is LNHDA and CDR2 is SQIVND (reference sequence). There are 14 residues in the CDR3. Here the CDR3 DNA reads TGTGCCAGTAGTTCTGGACAGGGGAATCACGAGCAGTACTTC. Translated, it gives CASSSGQGNHEQYF.

The chain uses TRBV20-1 and TRBJ2-2, with TRBD1 matching over 8 bases. The CDR3 runs to 15 residues. The V and J ends lost 2 bases and 5 bases, in that order; junction bases with no gene match: 7. The germline V gene encodes CDR1 DFQATT and CDR2 SNEGSKA (reference sequence). The CDR3 region has the DNA TGCAGTGCTAGAAACGGACAGGGCAGTACCGGGGAGCTGTTTTTT. Its translation is CSARNGQGSTGELFF.

This clonotype has only a few counts. The chain combines TRBV3-1 with TRBJ2-2, with TRBD2 matching 13 bases. This CDR3 has 18 amino acids. Germline lookup yields CDR1 LGHDT and CDR2 YNNKEL (reference sequence). J lost 2 bases, V lost 4 bases, and 7 bases had no gene match. This chain's CDR3 is CASSPPTSGRSNTGELFF. The CDR3, as DNA: TGTGCCAGCAGCCCCCCGACTAGCGGGAGGTCAAACACCGGGGAGCTGTTTTTT.

This clonotype occurred a few times. The V call is TRBV20-1, the J call TRBJ2-1; 10 bases map to TRBD1. There are 14 residues in the CDR3. From germline, CDR1 is DFQATT and CDR2 SNEGSKA (reference sequence). The ends lost 4 bases at V and 4 bases at J; junction bases unmatched: 4. CDR3 nucleotide sequence: TGCAGTGCTATCAGACAGGGGGCGTACAATGAGCAGTTCTTC. It yields the protein CSAIRQGAYNEQFF.

J is TRBJ1-2 and V is TRBV28, with D uncertain. Looked up from germline, CDR1 is MDHEN and CDR2 is SYDVKM. V was cut by 6 bases and J by 2 bases, with 19 bases left in between. The length of the CDR3 is 16 residues. The CDR3 DNA sequence: TGTGCCAGCAGGTCCGCAGCGGCAGGAGCCAACTATGGCTACACCTTC. This sequence encodes CASRSAAAGANYGYTF.

This clonotype was counted a few times. The chain joins TRBV5-1 to TRBJ2-7, with D perhaps given as TRBD1 or TRBD2 (5 bases each). From germline, CDR1 is SGHRS and CDR2 YFSETQ. This CDR3 region has 14 residues. V was shortened by 4 bases and J by 0 bases, with 11 bases between the two germline ends. Here the CDR3 reads CASSRTLDSYEQYF. The CDR3 DNA reads TGCGCCAGCAGCCGGACACTAGACTCCTACGAGCAGTACTTC.

This clonotype was recorded many times. This rearrangement joins TRBV9 to TRBJ2-1; TRBD2 aligns across 8 bases. This CDR3 spans 19 amino acids. Germline CDR1 and CDR2: SGDLS and YYNGEE. Trimming removed 8 bases from V and 0 bases from J; junction bases left unmatched: 19. The CDR3 is CASKSSGGRGGASYNEQFF. CDR3 in DNA: TGTGCCAGTAAATCATCCGGGGGTCGGGGGGGAGCCTCCTACAATGAGCAGTTCTTC.

This clonotype was picked up a small number of times. CDR3 sequence reads: CASSLDPKQETQYF. CDR3 DNA sequence: TGTGCCAGCAGCTTAGATCCCAAACAAGAGACCCAGTACTTC. The gene calls are TRBV11-3 and TRBJ2-5, with no clear D. The CDR3 totals 14 residues. Deletions cut 0 bases from V and 2 bases from J, with 7 bases between. Per the germline V gene, CDR1 is SGHNT and CDR2 is YENEEA.

This clonotype has at least ten counts. The chain joins TRBV6-5 to TRBJ2-1; 7 nucleotides agree with TRBD1. This CDR3 region has 16 residues. Looked up from germline, CDR1 is MNHEY and CDR2 is SVGAGI. The trim removed 0 bases at V and 4 bases at J, leaving 6 bases unmatched. CDR3 sequence: CASSYSIGGSYNEQFF. The CDR3 nucleotides are TGTGCCAGCAGTTACTCGATAGGGGGCTCTTACAATGAGCAGTTCTTC.

This clonotype has only a few counts. The V call is TRBV13, the J call TRBJ1-1, with TRBD1 as a possible D gene (6 bases). Trimming removed 0 bases at V and 1 base at J, with 9 bases between. CDR3 length: 15 residues. Germline V gene lookup returns CDR1 PRHDT and CDR2 FYEKMQ (reference sequence). The CDR3 loop is CASSLGGGRNTEAFF. For the CDR3, the DNA is TGTGCCAGCAGCTTAGGAGGGGGGCGGAACACTGAAGCTTTCTTT.

The J gene is TRBJ2-7, the V gene TRBV18; no definite D call. The CDR3 runs to 14 residues. Per the germline V gene, CDR1 is KGHSH and CDR2 is LQKENI. The V and J ends lost 0 bases and 2 bases respectively, with 8 bases between them. CDR3 sequence (DNA): TGTGCCAGCTCACCACCGGGGATGACCTACGAGCAGTACTTC. Its translation is CASSPPGMTYEQYF.

This clonotype was seen ten or more times. The chain uses TRBV28 and TRBJ2-1; 8 bases line up with TRBD2. The CDR3 runs to 18 residues. Germline V gene lookup returns CDR1 MDHEN and CDR2 SYDVKM. V was pared by 5 bases and J by 0 bases, with 12 bases of the junction left unmatched. The CDR3 nucleotides are TGTGCCAGCAGTCCTCCCCTATCGGGAGGGAGCTCCTACAATGAGCAGTTCTTC. This translates into CASSPPLSGGSSYNEQFF.

The chain couples TRBV20-1 to TRBJ2-5, with 11 positions matching TRBD1. The CDR3 loop spans 15 amino acids. Germline CDR1 DFQATT, CDR2 SNEGSKA (reference sequence). Losses at the gene ends were 0 bases for V and 4 bases for J; bases not matched to a gene: 4. The CDR3 region has the DNA TGCAGTGCTAGAGATGGGACAGGGGGTGGAGAGACCCAGTACTTC. Its translation: CSARDGTGGGETQYF.

The V call is TRBV18, the J call TRBJ1-1; weak D call: TRBD1 (5 bases). V was cut by 3 bases and J by 9 bases, with 14 bases left in between. Germline CDR1 and CDR2: KGHSH and LQKENI. This CDR3 comprises 13 residues. The CDR3 protein is CASSPPTAFKAFF. CDR3 sequence (DNA): TGTGCCAGCTCACCCCCGACAGCTTTTAAAGCTTTCTTT.

The V call is TRBV12-3 or TRBV12-4, the J call TRBJ2-6, with unresolved D. The CDR3 loop spans 17 amino acids. Trimming took 2 bases from V and 0 from J, leaving 11 bases between them. The DNA of the CDR3 is TGTGCCAGCAGTTTATCAGGTCACGCCTCTGGGGCCAACGTCCTGACTTTC. It yields the protein CASSLSGHASGANVLTF.

This chain links TRBV6-2 or TRBV6-3 with TRBJ1-2, with a weak D call TRBD1 (6 bases). The CDR3 has 14 amino acids. With 2 bases removed from V and 6 bases from J, the gap between germline ends came to 13 bases. The V gene's germline CDR1 is MNHEY and CDR2 SVGEGT. CDR3 sequence reads: CASSYLQGRDGYTF. In DNA, the CDR3 is TGTGCCAGCAGTTACCTCCAGGGGAGGGATGGCTACACCTTC.